This T cell receptor beta chain appears in the sequencing data of a study of human T cells and chemical hapten exposure. Study-level findings and limits: Controls formed significantly fewer large CDR3 similarity clusters than expanded TCRs did.

Concerning this clonotype itself: Antigen: not known.

The CDR3 spans 17 residues. Germline V gene data show CDR1 as SGHKS and CDR2 as YYEKEE (reference sequence). V was pared by 4 bases and J by 6 bases, with 14 bases of the junction left unmatched. Time point in this sample: patch test 1, 2 weeks after DPC sensitization. As for treatment: therapeutic diphenylcyclopropenone sensitization with weekly scalp DPC. TCRdb used MiXCR to reprocess the RACE reads, holding one entry per CDR3 protein. This table has more than 150,000 distinct CDR3 sequences, about 15% appearing once. The source was whole blood, collected in connection with sensitization to the hapten diphenylcyclopropenone (DPC). The V call is TRBV5-5, the J call TRBJ2-1, with TRBD2 matching over 9 bases. The receptor's source is a woman aged 25 to 39 with alopecia areata. Some clones in this sample may be carry-over from other donors' samples. The CDR3 protein is CASSALGLAGVSNEQFF. CDR3 nucleotide sequence: TGTGCCAGCAGCGCCTTAGGCTTAGCGGGGGTAAGCAATGAGCAGTTCTTC.